These T cell receptor beta chains were read from a single sample in a study of blood T cell repertoires in COVID-19. Some clones are missing from TCRdb's copy, which holds only in-frame ones; the method was immunoSEQ multiplex PCR. The sample comprises 88,000 or so clones, 86% of which are singletons, and about 7.2% rests with the top ten. The sequenced material came from peripheral blood. These receptors came from a man in his 60s with acute or convalescent COVID-19. Each CDR3 is given with its conserved first and last residue. The D gene is left open where the match is weak. Clone size is shown for a subset of rows, as once, few, many or a class of expanded clone.

V gene	clone size	D gene	J gene	CDR3 protein	CDR3 DNA
TRBV29-1	.	TRBD2	TRBJ2-5	CSSEGLGETQYF	TGCAGCTCCGAAGGACTAGGAGAGACCCAGTACTTC
TRBV19	.	TRBD1	TRBJ1-5	CASSSKTGMANQPQHF	TGTGCCAGTAGCAGCAAGACAGGGATGGCCAATCAGCCCCAGCATTTT
TRBV18	once	.	TRBJ1-2	CASSLTSQENNYGYTF	TGTGCCAGCTCACTTACTTCTCAGGAAAATAACTATGGCTACACCTTC
TRBV5-4	.	TRBD1	TRBJ2-5	CASSRLGQAQETQYF	TGTGCCAGCAGCCGACTGGGACAGGCCCAAGAGACCCAGTACTTC
TRBV18	.	.	TRBJ1-2	CASSRGEARNGYTF	TGTGCCAGCTCACGAGGGGAGGCCAGGAATGGCTACACCTTC
TRBV5-6	once	.	TRBJ1-5	CASSFSSNQPQHF	TGTGCCAGCAGCTTTAGCAGCAATCAGCCCCAGCATTTT
TRBV12-3/TRBV12-4	.	.	TRBJ1-2	CASSPTGPGGYTF	TGTGCCAGCAGCCCCACCGGCCCGGGAGGCTACACCTTC
TRBV18	once	.	TRBJ1-6	CASSPQQGSNSPLHF	TGTGCCAGCTCACCCCAACAGGGCTCCAATTCACCCCTCCACTTT
TRBV28	.	TRBD2	TRBJ2-3	CASSFLGSGEDTQYF	TGTGCCAGCAGTTTTCTCGGGAGCGGGGAGGATACGCAGTATTTT
TRBV11-3	.	.	TRBJ1-5	CASSFRPGVFAQPQHF	TGTGCCAGCAGCTTCCGGCCAGGGGTTTTTGCTCAGCCCCAGCATTTT
TRBV5-1	.	.	TRBJ1-6	CASSLVAGEYNSPLHF	TGCGCCAGCAGCTTGGTGGCGGGTGAATATAATTCACCCCTCCACTTT
TRBV29-1	.	TRBD1	TRBJ1-2	CSGGQGANYGYTF	TGCAGCGGCGGACAGGGAGCTAACTATGGCTACACCTTC
TRBV13	.	.	TRBJ2-1	CASSRTGEFDEQFF	TGTGCCAGCAGCCGCACTGGGGAGTTTGATGAGCAGTTCTTC
TRBV15	.	.	TRBJ1-4	CATSSRDLGEKLFF	TGTGCCACCAGTTCCCGGGACTTGGGTGAAAAACTGTTTTTT
TRBV11-2	.	TRBD1	TRBJ1-2	CASSPRGPYGYTF	TGTGCCAGCAGCCCCAGGGGGCCCTATGGCTACACCTTC
TRBV2	few	TRBD2	TRBJ2-7	CASSDVLAGSGEQYF	TGTGCCAGCAGTGACGTCCTAGCGGGATCGGGTGAGCAGTACTTC
TRBV7-9	.	.	TRBJ2-1	CASSLQSWGVDEQFF	TGTGCCAGCAGCCTACAGTCTTGGGGGGTCGATGAGCAGTTCTTC
TRBV19	.	TRBD1	TRBJ1-5	CASYSRGLGQPQHF	TGTGCCAGTTATTCCAGGGGGCTTGGGCAGCCCCAGCATTTT
TRBV2	.	TRBD1	TRBJ2-3	CASSRQGGWTDTQYF	TGTGCCAGCAGCAGACAGGGTGGATGGACAGATACGCAGTATTTT
TRBV30	.	.	TRBJ1-3	CAGTRRDSGNTIYF	TGTGCCGGAACCCGGCGGGACTCTGGAAACACCATATATTTT
TRBV7-9	.	.	TRBJ2-7	CASSLVWQGETYEQYF	TGTGCCAGCAGCTTAGTCTGGCAGGGTGAAACCTACGAGCAGTACTTC
TRBV11-2	.	TRBD2	TRBJ2-5	CASSFPRAGGRAAQYF	TGTGCCAGCAGCTTTCCTAGGGCGGGGGGTAGAGCGGCCCAGTACTTC
TRBV3-1/TRBV3-2	.	.	TRBJ1-5	CASSLGGNSNQPQHF	TGTGCCAGCAGCCTCGGAGGGAATAGCAATCAGCCCCAGCATTTT
TRBV3-1/TRBV3-2	.	TRBD2	TRBJ2-2	CASSQGTSIHGELFF	TGTGCCAGCAGCCAAGGGACTAGCATCCATGGGGAGCTGTTTTTT
TRBV30	.	.	TRBJ2-7	CAWSPPQTGSAYEQYF	TGTGCCTGGAGTCCACCCCAGACAGGTTCGGCCTACGAGCAGTACTTC
TRBV7-8	.	TRBD1	TRBJ2-6	CASSLRARDRTYSGANVLTF	TGTGCCAGCAGCTTGCGAGCTCGGGACAGAACTTACTCTGGGGCCAACGTCCTGACTTTC
TRBV29-1	.	TRBD1	TRBJ2-1	CSVLPGGNEQFF	TGCAGCGTCCTGCCAGGGGGCAATGAGCAGTTCTTC
TRBV5-4	.	TRBD2	TRBJ2-1	CASSLGLAGGVAYNEQFF	TGTGCCAGCAGCTTGGGACTAGCGGGGGGAGTTGCCTACAATGAGCAGTTCTTC
TRBV5-6	.	.	TRBJ1-1	CASCQGLDWAGTEAFF	TGTGCCAGCTGCCAAGGACTCGACTGGGCTGGCACTGAAGCTTTCTTT
TRBV12-5	.	TRBD2	TRBJ2-7	CASGLVRLAAYEQYF	TGTGCTAGTGGTTTGGTACGACTAGCGGCTTACGAGCAGTACTTC
TRBV29-1	.	.	TRBJ2-7	CSVDLGQGSYEQYF	TGCAGCGTGGATTTGGGGCAGGGCTCCTACGAGCAGTACTTC
TRBV6-5	.	TRBD2	TRBJ2-7	CASSFQLAGGGEQYF	TGTGCCAGCAGTTTCCAGCTAGCGGGAGGAGGTGAGCAGTACTTC
TRBV28	.	TRBD1	TRBJ1-2	CASGGQGRSYGYTF	TGTGCCAGCGGGGGACAGGGAAGGTCCTATGGCTACACCTTC
TRBV19	.	.	TRBJ1-1	CASVLGGSLNTEAFF	TGTGCCAGTGTCCTTGGCGGGAGCCTGAACACTGAAGCTTTCTTT
TRBV18	.	.	TRBJ1-2	CASSPMPGSYGYTF	TGTGCCAGCTCACCAATGCCAGGCTCCTATGGCTACACCTTC
TRBV10-3	.	TRBD1	TRBJ1-1	CAISGSGQGDTEAFF	TGTGCCATCAGTGGGTCGGGACAGGGGGACACTGAAGCTTTCTTT
TRBV5-1	.	TRBD1	TRBJ1-2	CASSRATGVYGYTF	TGCGCCAGCAGCCGAGCGACAGGGGTCTATGGCTACACCTTC